The 4 T cell receptor beta chains presented below share a single source sample, sequenced in a study of blood T cell repertoires in COVID-19. Sequencing used immunoSEQ multiplex PCR; TCRdb keeps in-frame clones, though not all of them. The sample includes fewer than 200,000 clones, 80% of them seen just once. The sample was peripheral blood. These receptors came from a man aged 65-85 years with active or convalescent COVID-19.

The chain uses TRBV5-1 and TRBJ1-1, with unresolved D. Trimming cost V 5 bases and J 3 bases, with 14 bases left between them. Germline-derived CDR1 and CDR2 are SGHRS and YFSETQ. The CDR3 is made up of 14 amino acids. The CDR3 here is CASSLQGEHTEAFF. The CDR3 bases are TGCGCCAGCAGTCTCCAAGGAGAGCACACTGAAGCTTTCTTT.

This chain connects TRBV19 to TRBJ1-1, with 7 bases identical to TRBD1. V dropped 11 bases and J dropped 2; count of bases not matched to a gene: 11. The CDR3 sequence is 14 residues long. From germline, CDR1 is LNHDA and CDR2 SQIVND (reference sequence). The CDR3 here is CAVGFGTANTEAFF. As DNA, the CDR3 is TGTGCCGTAGGATTCGGGACAGCCAACACTGAAGCTTTCTTT.

This chain uses TRBV11-2 with TRBJ2-1, with TRBD2 matching 8 bases. CDR3 length: 15 amino acids. Germline V gives CDR1 SGHAT, CDR2 FQNNGV. The junction had 5 bases not matched to a gene; V was cut back by 1 base and J by 6 bases. The CDR3 DNA sequence: TGTGCCAGCAGCTTAGTTCAGGCGGGGGGCAATGAGCAGTTCTTC. Translating it yields CASSLVQAGGNEQFF.

CDR3 coding DNA: TGTGCCAGCAGCTTAGAGCTACCACTAGCGGGATCCTCCTACGAGCAGTACTTC. Its translation: CASSLELPLAGSSYEQYF. The V gene is TRBV11-2, the J gene TRBJ2-7; TRBD2 matches 10 bases. With V trimmed by 0 bases and J by 0 bases, 8 bases remained unmatched. The CDR3 totals 18 residues. Per germline, CDR1 SGHAT and CDR2 FQNNGV.